This TCR beta chain comes out of a study of blood T cells in healthy people across ages. Looking at the study overall: About one barcoded beta molecule was captured per two T cells (by template switching). Study-wide results and caveats: The unsorted PBMCs prevented any conclusive comparison of naive versus antigen-experienced cells.

The use of a sample-barcoded 5' primer and a J-beta primer mix characterized a second PCR of roughly 6 to 11 cycles. One entry per CDR3 protein, called by TCRdb with MiXCR from the 5' RACE reads. Of some 1.6 million distinct CDR3 sequences listed, around 35% are singletons. The people who gave samples were healthy Caucasians from Russia, aged roughly 6 to 95. The CDR3 has 15 residues. Germline CDR1 and CDR2: KGHSH and LQKENI. Trimming stripped 2 bases from V and 1 base from J, with 11 bases between. Comments on this clonotype: Its antigen is still unknown.

The sample comprised blood. The sequence derives from a woman in her twenties or thirties in good health. The rearrangement joins TRBV18 to TRBJ1-1; D unclear. The CDR3 bases are TGTGCCAGCTCACCAGCCGCGGCCTCGAACACTGAAGCTTTCTTT. It encodes CASSPAAASNTEAFF. Drawing the rest from reference TRBV18 and TRBJ1-1, the complete variable domain is NAGVMQNPRHLVRRRGQEARLRCSPMKGHSHVYWYRQLPEEGLKFMVYLQKENIIDESGMPKERFSAEFPKEGPSILRIQQVVRGDSAAYFCASSPAAASNTEAFFGQGTRLTVV.